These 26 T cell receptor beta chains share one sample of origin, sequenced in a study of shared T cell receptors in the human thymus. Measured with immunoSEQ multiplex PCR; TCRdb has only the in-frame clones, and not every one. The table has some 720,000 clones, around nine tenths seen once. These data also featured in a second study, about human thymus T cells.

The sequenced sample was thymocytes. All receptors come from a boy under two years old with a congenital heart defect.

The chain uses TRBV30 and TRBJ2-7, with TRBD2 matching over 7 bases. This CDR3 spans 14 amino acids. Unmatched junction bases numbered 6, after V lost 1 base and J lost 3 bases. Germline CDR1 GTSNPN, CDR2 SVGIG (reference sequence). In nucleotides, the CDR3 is TGTGCCTGGAGTGCCCGGACTAGATACTACGAGCAGTACTTC. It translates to CAWSARTRYYEQYF.

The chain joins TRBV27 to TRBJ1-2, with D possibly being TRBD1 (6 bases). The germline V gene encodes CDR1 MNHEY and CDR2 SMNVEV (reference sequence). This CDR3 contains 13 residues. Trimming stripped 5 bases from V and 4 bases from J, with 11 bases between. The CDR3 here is CASSNRVVYGYTF. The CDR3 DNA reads TGTGCCAGCAGTAACAGGGTGGTCTATGGCTACACCTTC.

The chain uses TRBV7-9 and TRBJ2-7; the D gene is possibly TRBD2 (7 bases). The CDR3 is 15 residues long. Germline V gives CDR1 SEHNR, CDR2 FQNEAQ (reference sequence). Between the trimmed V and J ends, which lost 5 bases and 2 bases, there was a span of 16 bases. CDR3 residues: CASSRGASRPYEQYF. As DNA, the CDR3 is TGTGCCAGCAGCCGGGGGGCATCTAGGCCCTACGAGCAGTACTTC.

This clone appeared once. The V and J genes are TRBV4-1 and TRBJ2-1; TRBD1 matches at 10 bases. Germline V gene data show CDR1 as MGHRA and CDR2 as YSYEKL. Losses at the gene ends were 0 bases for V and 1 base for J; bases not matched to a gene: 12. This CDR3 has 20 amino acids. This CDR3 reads CASSQEEWAWDRGSYNEQFF. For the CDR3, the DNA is TGCGCCAGCAGCCAAGAAGAGTGGGCGTGGGACAGGGGTTCCTACAATGAGCAGTTCTTC.

The CDR3 loop reads CASSPPHVRVAYNEQFF. The CDR3 nucleotides read TGTGCCAGCTCACCACCCCATGTGCGGGTGGCCTACAATGAGCAGTTCTTC. V usage is TRBV18 and J usage is TRBJ2-1, with a possible D match to TRBD2 (5 bases). Per the germline V gene, CDR1 is KGHSH and CDR2 is LQKENI. V dropped 0 bases and J dropped 2 bases, with 14 bases sitting between them. This CDR3 spans 17 amino acids. Complete variable domain (other parts from reference TRBV18 and TRBJ2-1): NAGVMQNPRHLVRRRGQEARLRCSPMKGHSHVYWYRQLPEEGLKFMVYLQKENIIDESGMPKERFSAEFPKEGPSILRIQQVVRGDSAAYFCASSPPHVRVAYNEQFFGPGTRLTVL.

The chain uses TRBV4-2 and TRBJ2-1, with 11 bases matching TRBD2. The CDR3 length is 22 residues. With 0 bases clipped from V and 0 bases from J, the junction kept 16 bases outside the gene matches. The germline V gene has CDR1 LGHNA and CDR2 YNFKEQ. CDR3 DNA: TGTGCCAGCAGCCAAGACCGACCTATGACTAGCGGGATCGGAAGCTCCTACAATGAGCAGTTCTTC. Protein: CASSQDRPMTSGIGSSYNEQFF.

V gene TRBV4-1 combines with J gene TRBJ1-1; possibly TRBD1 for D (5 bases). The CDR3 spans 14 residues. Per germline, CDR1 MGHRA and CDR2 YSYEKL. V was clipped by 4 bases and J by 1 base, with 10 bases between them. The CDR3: CASSPLTGNTEAFF. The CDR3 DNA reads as TGCGCCAGCAGCCCCCTCACAGGGAACACTGAAGCTTTCTTT.

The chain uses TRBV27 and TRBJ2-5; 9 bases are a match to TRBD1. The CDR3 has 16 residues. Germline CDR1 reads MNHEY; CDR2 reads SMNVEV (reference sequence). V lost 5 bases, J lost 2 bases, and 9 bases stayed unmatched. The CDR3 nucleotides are TGTGCCAGCAGTCCCCACGGGACAGGGAAGCAAGAGACCCAGTACTTC. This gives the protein CASSPHGTGKQETQYF.

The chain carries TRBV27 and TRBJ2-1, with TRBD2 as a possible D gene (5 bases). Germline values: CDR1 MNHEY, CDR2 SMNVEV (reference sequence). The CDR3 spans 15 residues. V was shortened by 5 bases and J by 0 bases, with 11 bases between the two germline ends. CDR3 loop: CASSRLTSSYNEQFF. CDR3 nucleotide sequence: TGTGCCAGCAGTCGACTAACAAGCTCCTACAATGAGCAGTTCTTC.

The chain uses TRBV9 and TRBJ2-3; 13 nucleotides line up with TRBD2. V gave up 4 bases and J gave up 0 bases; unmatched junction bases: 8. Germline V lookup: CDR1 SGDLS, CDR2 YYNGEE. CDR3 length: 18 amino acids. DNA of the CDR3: TGTGCCAGCAGCACCGGACTAGCGGGAGAAGGTAGCACAGATACGCAGTATTTT. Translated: CASSTGLAGEGSTDTQYF.

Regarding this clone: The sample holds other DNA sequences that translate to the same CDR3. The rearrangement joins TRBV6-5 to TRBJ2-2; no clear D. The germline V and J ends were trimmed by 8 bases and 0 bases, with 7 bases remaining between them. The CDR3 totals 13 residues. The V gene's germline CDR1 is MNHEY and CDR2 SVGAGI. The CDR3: CASLGPNTGELFF. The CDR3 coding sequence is TGTGCCAGCTTGGGCCCGAACACCGGGGAGCTGTTTTTT.

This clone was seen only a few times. The CDR3 sequence: CASSPRPEQRLQNSYNEQFF. The CDR3 nucleotides read TGCGCCAGCAGCCCAAGGCCAGAGCAGCGCTTACAAAACTCCTACAATGAGCAGTTCTTC. The chain couples TRBV4-3 to TRBJ2-1; D gene unclear. Per germline, CDR1 LGHNA and CDR2 YSLEER. With 4 bases removed from V and 0 bases from J, the gap between germline ends came to 25 bases. CDR3 length: 20 residues.

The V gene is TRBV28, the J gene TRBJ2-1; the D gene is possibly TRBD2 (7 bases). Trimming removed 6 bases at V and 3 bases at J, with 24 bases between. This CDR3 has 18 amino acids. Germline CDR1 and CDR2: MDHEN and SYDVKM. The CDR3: CASSLPGRGRRDYNEQFF. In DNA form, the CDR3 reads TGTGCCAGCAGCCTCCCGGGGCGGGGGCGCCGGGACTACAATGAGCAGTTCTTC.

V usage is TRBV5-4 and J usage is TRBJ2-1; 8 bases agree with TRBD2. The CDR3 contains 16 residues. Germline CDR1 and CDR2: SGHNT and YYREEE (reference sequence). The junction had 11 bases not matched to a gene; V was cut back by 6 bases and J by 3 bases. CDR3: CASTQRAGVRYNEQFF. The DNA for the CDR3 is TGTGCCAGCACCCAGAGAGCGGGAGTCCGCTACAATGAGCAGTTCTTC.

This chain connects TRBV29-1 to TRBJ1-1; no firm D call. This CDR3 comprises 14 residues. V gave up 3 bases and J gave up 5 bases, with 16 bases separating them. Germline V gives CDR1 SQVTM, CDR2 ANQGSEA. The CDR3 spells CSVEPGRVGTEAFF. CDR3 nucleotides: TGCAGCGTTGAGCCTGGGAGGGTGGGAACTGAAGCTTTCTTT. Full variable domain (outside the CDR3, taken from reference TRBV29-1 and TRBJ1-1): SAVISQKPSRDICQRGTSLTIQCQVDSQVTMMFWYRQQPGQSLTLIATANQGSEATYESGFVIDKFPISRPNLTFSTLTVSNMSPEDSSIYLCSVEPGRVGTEAFFGQGTRLTVV.

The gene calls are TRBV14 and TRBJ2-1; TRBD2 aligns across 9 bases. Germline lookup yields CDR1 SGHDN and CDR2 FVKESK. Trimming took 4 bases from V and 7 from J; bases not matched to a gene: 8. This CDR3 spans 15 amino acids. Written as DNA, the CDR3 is TGTGCCAGCAGCCTAAGTAGCGGGAGTTGGAATGAGCAGTTCTTC. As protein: CASSLSSGSWNEQFF.

In nucleotides, the CDR3 is TGCGCCAGCAGGGGGCTCGGGCCTAGGCAAGAGACCCAGTACTTC. The encoded protein is CASRGLGPRQETQYF. The chain links TRBV5-1 to TRBJ2-5; weak D call: TRBD1 (5 bases). The germline V and J ends were trimmed by 5 bases and 2 bases, with 16 bases remaining between them. CDR1 is SGHRS, CDR2 YFSETQ, per germline. The length of the CDR3 is 15 residues.

The CDR3, as DNA: TGTGCCAGCAGTCAACTAATGACAGGGCGTCGTTCTGGGGCCAACGTCCTGACTTTC. As protein: CASSQLMTGRRSGANVLTF. This chain connects TRBV27 to TRBJ2-6, with 7 bases identical to TRBD1. The germline V gene encodes CDR1 MNHEY and CDR2 SMNVEV (reference sequence). J was trimmed by 1 base and V by 5 bases; bases with no gene match: 14. This CDR3 is built from 19 residues.

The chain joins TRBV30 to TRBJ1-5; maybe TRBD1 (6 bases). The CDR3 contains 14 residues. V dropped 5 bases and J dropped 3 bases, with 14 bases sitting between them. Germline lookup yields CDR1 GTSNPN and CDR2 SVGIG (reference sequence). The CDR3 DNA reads TGTGCCTGGGGGGGACAAGCGCTCAATCAGCCCCAGCATTTT. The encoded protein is CAWGGQALNQPQHF. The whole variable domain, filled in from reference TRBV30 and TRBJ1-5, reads SQTIHQWPATLVQPVGSPLSLECTVEGTSNPNLYWYRQAAGRGLQLLFYSVGIGQISSEVPQNLSASRPQDRQFILSSKKLLLSDSGFYLCAWGGQALNQPQHFGDGTRLSIL.

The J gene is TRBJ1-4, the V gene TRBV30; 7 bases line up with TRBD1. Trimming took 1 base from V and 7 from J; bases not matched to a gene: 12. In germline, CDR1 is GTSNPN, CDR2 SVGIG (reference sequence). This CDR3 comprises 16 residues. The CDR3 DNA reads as TGTGCCTGGAGTGGAGTCAATAGCGACAGGGTTGAAAAACTGTTTTTT. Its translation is CAWSGVNSDRVEKLFF.

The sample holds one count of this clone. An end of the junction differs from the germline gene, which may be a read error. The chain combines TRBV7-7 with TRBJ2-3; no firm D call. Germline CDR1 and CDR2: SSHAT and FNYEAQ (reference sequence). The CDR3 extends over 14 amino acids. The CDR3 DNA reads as TGTGCTAGCAGCTTAGGAAGCGCGGCAGATACGCAGTATTTT. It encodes CASSLGSAADTQYF.

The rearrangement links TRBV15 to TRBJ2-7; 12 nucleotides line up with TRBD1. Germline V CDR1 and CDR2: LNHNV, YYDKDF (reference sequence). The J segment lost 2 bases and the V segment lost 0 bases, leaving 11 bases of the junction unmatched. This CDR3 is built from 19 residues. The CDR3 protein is CATSRDRGTGGVITYEQYF. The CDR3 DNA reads TGTGCCACCAGCAGAGATCGAGGGACAGGGGGCGTGATAACCTACGAGCAGTACTTC.

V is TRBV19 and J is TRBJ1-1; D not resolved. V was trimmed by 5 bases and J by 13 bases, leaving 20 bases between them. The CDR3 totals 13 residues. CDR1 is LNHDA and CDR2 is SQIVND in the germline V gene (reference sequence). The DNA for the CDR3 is TGTGCCAGTAGTGTGGGCCCTAATCACGTCGGTTTCTTT. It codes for CASSVGPNHVGFF.

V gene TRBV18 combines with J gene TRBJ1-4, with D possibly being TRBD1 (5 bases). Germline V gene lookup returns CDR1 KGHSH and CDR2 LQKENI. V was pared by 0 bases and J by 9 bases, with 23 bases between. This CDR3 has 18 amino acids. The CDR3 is CASSPPAGEEKGQKKLFF. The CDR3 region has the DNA TGTGCCAGCTCACCACCGGCCGGTGAGGAAAAGGGGCAGAAAAAACTGTTTTTT.

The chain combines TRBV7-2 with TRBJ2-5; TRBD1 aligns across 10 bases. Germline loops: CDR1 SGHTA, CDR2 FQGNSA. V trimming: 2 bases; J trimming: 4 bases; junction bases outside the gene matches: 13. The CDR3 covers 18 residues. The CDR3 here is CASSLLPGQGGRGETQYF. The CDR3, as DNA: TGTGCCAGCAGCTTATTACCCGGACAGGGGGGGAGAGGAGAGACCCAGTACTTC.

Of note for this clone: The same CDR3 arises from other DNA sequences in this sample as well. CDR3 loop: CAWSRQGSNQPQHF. The CDR3 DNA reads as TGTGCCTGGAGTAGACAGGGGAGCAATCAGCCCCAGCATTTT. The V and J genes are TRBV30 and TRBJ1-5; 8 nucleotides align to TRBD1. This CDR3 spans 14 amino acids. Germline CDR1 is GTSNPN and CDR2 is SVGIG (reference sequence). Trimming took 2 bases from V and 1 from J; bases not matched to a gene: 1.